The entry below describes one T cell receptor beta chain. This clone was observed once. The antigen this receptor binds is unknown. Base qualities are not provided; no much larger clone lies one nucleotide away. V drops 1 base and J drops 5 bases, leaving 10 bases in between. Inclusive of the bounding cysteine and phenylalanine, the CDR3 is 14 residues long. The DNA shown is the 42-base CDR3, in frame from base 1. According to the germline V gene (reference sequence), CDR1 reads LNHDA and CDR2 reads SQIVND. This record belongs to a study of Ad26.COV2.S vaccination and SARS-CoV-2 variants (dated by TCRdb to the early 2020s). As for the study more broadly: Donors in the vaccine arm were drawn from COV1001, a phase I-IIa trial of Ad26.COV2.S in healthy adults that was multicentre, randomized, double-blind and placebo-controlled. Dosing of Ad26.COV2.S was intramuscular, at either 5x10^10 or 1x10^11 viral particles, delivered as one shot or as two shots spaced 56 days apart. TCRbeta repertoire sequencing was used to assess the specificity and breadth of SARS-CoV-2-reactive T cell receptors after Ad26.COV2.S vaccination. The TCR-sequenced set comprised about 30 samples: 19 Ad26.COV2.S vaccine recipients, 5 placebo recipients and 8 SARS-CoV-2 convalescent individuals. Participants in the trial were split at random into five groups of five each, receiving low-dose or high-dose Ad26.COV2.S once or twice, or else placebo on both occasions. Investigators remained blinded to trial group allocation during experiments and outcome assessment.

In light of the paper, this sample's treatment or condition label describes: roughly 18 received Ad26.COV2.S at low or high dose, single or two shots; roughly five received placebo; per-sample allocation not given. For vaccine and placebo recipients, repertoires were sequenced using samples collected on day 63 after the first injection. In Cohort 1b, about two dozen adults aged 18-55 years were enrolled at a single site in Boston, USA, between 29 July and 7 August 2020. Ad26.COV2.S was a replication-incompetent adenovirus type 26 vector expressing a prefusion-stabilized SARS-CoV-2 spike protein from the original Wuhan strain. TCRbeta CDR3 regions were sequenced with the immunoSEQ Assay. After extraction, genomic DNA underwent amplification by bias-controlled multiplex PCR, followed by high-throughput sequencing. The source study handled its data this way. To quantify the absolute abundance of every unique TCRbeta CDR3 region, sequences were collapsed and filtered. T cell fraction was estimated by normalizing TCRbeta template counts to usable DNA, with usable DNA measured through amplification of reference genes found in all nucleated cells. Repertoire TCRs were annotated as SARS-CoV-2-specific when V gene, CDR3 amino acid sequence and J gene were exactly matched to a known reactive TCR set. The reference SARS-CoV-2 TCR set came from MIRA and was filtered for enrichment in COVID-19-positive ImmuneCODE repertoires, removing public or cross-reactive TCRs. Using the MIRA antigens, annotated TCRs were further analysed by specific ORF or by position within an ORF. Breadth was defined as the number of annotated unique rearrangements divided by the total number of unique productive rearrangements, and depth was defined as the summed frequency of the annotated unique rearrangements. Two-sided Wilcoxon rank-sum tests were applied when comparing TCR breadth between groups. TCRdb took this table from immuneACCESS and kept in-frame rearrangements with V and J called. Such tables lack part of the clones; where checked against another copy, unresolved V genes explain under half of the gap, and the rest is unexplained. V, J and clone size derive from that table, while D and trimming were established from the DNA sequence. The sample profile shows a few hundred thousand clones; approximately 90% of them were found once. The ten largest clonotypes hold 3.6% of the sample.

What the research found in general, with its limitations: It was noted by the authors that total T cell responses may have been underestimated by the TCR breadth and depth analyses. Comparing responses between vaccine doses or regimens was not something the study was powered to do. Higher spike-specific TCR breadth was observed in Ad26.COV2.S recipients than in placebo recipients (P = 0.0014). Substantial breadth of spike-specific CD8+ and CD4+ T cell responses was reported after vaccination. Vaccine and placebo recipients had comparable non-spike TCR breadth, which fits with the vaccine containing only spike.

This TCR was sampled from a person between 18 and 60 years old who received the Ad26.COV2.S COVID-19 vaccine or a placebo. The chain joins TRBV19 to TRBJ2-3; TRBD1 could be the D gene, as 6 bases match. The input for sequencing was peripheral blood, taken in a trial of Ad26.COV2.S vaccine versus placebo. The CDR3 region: CASSIVGAEDTQYF. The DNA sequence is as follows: TGTGCCAGTAGTATAGTGGGGGCGGAAGATACGCAGTATTTT.